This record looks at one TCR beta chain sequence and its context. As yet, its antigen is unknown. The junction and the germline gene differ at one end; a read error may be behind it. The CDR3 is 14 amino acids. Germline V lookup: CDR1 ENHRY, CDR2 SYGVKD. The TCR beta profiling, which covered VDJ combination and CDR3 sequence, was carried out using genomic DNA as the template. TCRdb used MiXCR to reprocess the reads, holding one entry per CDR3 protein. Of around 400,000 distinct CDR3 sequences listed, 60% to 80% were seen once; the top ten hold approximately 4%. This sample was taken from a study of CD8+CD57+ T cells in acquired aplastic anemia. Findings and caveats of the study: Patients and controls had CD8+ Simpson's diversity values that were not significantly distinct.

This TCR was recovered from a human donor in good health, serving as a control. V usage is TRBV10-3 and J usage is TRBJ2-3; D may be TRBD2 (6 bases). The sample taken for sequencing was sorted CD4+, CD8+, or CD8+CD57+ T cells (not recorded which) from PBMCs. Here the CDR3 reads CAISADYEQDFGPF. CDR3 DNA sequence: TGTGCCATCAGTGCGGACTATGAGCAAGACTTCGGGCCTTTT.